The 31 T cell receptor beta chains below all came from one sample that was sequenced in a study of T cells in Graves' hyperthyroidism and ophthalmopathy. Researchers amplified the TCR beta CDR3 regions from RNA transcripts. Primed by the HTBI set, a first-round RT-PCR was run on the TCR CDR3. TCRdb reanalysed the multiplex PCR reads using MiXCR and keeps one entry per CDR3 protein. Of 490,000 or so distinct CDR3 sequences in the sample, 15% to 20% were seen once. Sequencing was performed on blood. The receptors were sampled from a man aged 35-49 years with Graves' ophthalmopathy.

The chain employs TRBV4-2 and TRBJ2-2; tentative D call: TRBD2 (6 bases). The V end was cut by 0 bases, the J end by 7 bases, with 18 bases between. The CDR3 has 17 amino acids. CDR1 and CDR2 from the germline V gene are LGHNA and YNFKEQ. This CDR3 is CASSQDDGGTMGGELFF. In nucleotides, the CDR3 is TGTGCCAGCAGCCAAGATGACGGAGGGACCATGGGCGGGGAGCTGTTTTTT.

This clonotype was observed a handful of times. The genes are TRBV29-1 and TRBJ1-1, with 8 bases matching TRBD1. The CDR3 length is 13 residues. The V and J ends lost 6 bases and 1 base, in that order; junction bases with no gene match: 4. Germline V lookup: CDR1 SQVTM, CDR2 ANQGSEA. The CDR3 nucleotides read TGCAGCGTCGGGACAGGCAGGAACACTGAAGCTTTCTTT. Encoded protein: CSVGTGRNTEAFF.

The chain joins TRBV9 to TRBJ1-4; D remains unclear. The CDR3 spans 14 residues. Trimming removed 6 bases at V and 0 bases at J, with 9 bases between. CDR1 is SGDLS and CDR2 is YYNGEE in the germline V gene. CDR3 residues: CASNKYATNEKLFF. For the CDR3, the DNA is TGTGCCAGCAACAAGTATGCAACTAATGAAAAACTGTTTTTT.

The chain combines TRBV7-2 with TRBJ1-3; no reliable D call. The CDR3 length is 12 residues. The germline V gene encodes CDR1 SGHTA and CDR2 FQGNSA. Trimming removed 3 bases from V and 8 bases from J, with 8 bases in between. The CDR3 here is CASSFFGDTIYF. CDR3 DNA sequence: TGTGCCAGCAGCTTTTTCGGGGACACCATATATTTT. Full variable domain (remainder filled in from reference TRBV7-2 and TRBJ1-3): GAGVSQSPSNKVTEKGKDVELRCDPISGHTALYWYRQSLGQGLEFLIYFQGNSAPDKSGLPSDRFSAERTGGSVSTLTIQRTQQEDSAVYLCASSFFGDTIYFGEGSWLTVV.

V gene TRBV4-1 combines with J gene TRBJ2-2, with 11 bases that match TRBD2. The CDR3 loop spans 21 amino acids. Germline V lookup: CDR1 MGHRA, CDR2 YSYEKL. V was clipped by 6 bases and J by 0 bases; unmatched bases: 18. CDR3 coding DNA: TGCGCCAGCAGTTCCCTACTGGGACTAGCGGTGGAAACGGCGAACACCGGGGAGCTGTTTTTT. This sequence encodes CASSSLLGLAVETANTGELFF.

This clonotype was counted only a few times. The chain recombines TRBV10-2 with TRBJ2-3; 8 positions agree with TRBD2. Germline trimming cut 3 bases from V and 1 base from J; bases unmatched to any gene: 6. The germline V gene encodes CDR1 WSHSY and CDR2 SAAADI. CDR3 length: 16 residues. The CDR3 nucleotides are TGCGCCAGCAGTGAACAGCGGGAGTTGGGCACAGATACGCAGTATTTT. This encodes CASSEQRELGTDTQYF.

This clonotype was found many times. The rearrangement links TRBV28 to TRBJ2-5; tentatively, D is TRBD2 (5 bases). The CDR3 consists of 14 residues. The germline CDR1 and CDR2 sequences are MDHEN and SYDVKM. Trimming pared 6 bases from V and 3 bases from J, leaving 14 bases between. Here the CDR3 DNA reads TGTGCCAGCAGCCTCACGGGGAGAGAAGAGACCCAGTACTTC. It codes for CASSLTGREETQYF.

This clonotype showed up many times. The CDR3 coding sequence is TGTGCCATCAGTGAGTCGGCGGGAGGGGCCGAGCAGTACTTC. It specifies CAISESAGGAEQYF. The rearrangement links TRBV10-3 to TRBJ2-7, with TRBD2 matching over 9 bases. The CDR3 runs 14 residues. V trimming: 0 bases; J trimming: 6 bases; junction bases outside the gene matches: 3. CDR1 and CDR2 from the germline V gene are ENHRY and SYGVKD.

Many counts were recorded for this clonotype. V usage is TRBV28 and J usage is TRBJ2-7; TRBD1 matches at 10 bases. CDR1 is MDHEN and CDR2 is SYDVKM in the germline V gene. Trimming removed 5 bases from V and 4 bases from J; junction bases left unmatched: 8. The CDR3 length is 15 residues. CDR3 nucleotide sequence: TGTGCCAGCAGTACGCCGGGACAGGGGATATACGAGCAGTACTTC. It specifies CASSTPGQGIYEQYF. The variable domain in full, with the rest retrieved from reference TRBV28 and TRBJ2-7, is DVKVTQSSRYLVKRTGEKVFLECVQDMDHENMFWYRQDPGLGLRLIYFSYDVKMKEKGDIPEGYSVSREKKERFSLILESASTNQTSMYLCASSTPGQGIYEQYFGPGTRLTVT.

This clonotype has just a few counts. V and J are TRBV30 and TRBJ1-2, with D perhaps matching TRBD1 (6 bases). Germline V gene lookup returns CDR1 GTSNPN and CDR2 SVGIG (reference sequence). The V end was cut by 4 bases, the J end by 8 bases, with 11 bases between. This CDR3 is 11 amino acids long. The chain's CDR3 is CAWMLGGGYTF. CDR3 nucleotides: TGTGCCTGGATGTTGGGGGGCGGCTACACCTTC.

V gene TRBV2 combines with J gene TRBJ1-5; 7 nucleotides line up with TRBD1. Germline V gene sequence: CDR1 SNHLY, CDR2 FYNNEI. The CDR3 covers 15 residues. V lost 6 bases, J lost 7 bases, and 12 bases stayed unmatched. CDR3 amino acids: CASRDKTGVGQPQHF. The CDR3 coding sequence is TGTGCCAGCAGAGACAAAACAGGGGTGGGACAGCCCCAGCATTTT.

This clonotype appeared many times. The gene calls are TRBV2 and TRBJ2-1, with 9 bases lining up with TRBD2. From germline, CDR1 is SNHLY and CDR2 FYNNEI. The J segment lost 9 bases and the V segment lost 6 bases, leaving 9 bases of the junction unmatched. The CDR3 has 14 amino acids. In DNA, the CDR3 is TGTGCCAGCAGGGGAGGTAGCGGGAGAGGTGAGCAGTTCTTC. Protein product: CASRGGSGRGEQFF.

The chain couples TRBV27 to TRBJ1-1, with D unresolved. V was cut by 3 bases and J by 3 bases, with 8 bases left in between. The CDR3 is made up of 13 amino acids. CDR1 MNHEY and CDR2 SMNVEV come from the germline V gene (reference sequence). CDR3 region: CASSFPGDTEAFF. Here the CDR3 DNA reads TGTGCCAGCAGTTTCCCCGGGGACACTGAAGCTTTCTTT.

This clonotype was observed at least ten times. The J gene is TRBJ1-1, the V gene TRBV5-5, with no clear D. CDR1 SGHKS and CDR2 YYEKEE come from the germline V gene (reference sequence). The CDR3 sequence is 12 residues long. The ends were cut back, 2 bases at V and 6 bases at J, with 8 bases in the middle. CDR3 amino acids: CASSFGVAEAFF. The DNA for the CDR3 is TGTGCCAGCAGCTTCGGGGTAGCTGAAGCTTTCTTT.

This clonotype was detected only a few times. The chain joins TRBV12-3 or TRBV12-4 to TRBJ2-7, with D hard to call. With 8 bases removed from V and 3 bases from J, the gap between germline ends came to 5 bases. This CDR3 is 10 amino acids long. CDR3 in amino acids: CASGVYEQYF. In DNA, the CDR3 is TGTGCCAGCGGGGTCTACGAGCAGTACTTC.

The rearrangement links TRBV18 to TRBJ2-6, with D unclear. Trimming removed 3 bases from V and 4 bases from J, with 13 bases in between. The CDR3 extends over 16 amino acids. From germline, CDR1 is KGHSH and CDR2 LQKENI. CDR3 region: CASSPLPQWGANVLTF. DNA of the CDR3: TGTGCCAGCTCACCTTTACCCCAGTGGGGGGCCAACGTCCTGACTTTC.

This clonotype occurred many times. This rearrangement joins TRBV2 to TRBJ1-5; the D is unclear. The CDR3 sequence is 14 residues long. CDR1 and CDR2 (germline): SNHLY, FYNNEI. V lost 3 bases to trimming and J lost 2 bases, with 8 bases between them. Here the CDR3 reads CASSDGRGNQPQHF. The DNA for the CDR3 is TGTGCCAGCAGTGACGGGCGAGGCAATCAGCCCCAGCATTTT.

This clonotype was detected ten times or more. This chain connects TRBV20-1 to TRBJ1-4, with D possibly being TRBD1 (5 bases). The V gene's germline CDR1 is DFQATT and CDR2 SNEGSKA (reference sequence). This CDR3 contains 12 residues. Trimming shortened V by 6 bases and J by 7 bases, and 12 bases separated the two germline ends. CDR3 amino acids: CSAREGTEKLFF. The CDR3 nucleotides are TGCAGTGCCAGGGAGGGCACTGAAAAACTGTTTTTT.

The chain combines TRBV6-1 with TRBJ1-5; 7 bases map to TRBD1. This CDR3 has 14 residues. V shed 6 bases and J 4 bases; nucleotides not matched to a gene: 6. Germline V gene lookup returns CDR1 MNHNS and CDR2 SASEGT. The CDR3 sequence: CASSGRTGNQPQHF. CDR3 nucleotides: TGTGCCAGCAGCGGACGGACAGGAAATCAGCCCCAGCATTTT.

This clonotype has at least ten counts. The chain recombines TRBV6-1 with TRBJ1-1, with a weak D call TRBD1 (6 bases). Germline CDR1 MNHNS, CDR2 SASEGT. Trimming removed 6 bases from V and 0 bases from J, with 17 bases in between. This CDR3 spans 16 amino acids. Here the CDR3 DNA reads TGTGCCAGCAGATCAAAGGGGGGGTGGGTGAACACTGAAGCTTTCTTT. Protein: CASRSKGGWVNTEAFF.

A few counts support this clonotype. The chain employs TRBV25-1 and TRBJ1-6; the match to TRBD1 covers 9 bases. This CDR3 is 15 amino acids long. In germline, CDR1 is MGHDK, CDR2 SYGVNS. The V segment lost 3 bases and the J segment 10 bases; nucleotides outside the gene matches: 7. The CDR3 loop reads CASSDNRGLGSPLHF. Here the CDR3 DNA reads TGTGCCAGCAGTGACAACAGGGGGCTAGGGTCACCCCTCCACTTT.

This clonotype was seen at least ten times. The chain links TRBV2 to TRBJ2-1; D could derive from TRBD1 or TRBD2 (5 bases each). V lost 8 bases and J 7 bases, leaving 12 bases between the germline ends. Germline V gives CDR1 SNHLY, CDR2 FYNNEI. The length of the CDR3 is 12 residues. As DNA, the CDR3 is TGTGCCAGCCCCGCTGGGGGAAATGAGCAGTTCTTC. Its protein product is CASPAGGNEQFF.

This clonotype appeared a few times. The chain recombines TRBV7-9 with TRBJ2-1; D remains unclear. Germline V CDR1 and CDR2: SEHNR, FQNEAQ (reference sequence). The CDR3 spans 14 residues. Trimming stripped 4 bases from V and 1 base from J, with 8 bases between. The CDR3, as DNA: TGTGCCAGCAGCTCGTCAACTTCCTACAATGAGCAGTTCTTC. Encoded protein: CASSSSTSYNEQFF.

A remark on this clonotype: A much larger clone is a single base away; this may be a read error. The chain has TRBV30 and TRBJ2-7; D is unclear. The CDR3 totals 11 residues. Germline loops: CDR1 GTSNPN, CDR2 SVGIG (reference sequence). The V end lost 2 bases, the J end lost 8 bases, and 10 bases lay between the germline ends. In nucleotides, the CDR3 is TGTGCCTGGAGTCCCTCCCAGAAGCAGTACTTC. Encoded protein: CAWSPSQKQYF.

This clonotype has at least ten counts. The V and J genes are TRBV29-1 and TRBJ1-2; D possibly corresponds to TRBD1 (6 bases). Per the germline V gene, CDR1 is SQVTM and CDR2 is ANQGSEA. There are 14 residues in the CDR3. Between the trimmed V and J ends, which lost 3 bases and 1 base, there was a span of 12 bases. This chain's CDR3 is CSVDRTALNYGYTF. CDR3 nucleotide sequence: TGCAGCGTTGATCGGACAGCGCTTAACTATGGCTACACCTTC.

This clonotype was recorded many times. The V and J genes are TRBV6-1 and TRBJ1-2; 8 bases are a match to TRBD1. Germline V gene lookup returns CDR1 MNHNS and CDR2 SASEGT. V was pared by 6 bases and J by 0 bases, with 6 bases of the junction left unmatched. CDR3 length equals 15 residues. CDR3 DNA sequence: TGTGCCAGCAGAACTGGACAGGGAGCTAACTATGGCTACACCTTC. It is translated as CASRTGQGANYGYTF.

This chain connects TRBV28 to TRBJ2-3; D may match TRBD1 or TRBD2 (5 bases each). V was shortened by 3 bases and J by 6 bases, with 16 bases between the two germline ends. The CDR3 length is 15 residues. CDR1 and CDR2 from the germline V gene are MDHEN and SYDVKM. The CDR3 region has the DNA TGTGCCAGCAGTTTTGGGGGTATCCGACCTGATACGCAGTATTTT. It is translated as CASSFGGIRPDTQYF.

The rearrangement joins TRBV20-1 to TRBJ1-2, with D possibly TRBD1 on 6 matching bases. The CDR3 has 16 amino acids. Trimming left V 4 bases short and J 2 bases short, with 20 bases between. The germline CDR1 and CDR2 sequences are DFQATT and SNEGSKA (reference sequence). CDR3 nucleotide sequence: TGCAGTGCTACAAAAGCCCGGACAGCCATCAACTATGGCTACACCTTC. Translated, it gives CSATKARTAINYGYTF.

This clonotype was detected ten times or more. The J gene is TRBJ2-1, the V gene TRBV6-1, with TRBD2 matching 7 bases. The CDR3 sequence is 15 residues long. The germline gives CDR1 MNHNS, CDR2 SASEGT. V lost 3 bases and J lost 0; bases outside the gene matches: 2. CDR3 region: CASSDGGSSYNEQFF. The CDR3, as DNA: TGTGCCAGCAGTGATGGCGGGAGCTCCTACAATGAGCAGTTCTTC.

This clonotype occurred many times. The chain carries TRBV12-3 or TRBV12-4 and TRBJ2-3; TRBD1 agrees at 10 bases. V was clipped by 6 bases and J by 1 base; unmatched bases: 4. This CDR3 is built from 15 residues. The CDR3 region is CASSLDRGGTDTQYF. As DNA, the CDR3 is TGTGCCAGCAGCTTGGACAGGGGGGGCACAGATACGCAGTATTTT.

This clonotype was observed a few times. This CDR3 reads CASSSGLAGEGNEQFF. The CDR3 DNA sequence: TGTGCCAGCAGCAGCGGACTAGCGGGAGAAGGCAATGAGCAGTTCTTC. V is TRBV7-9 and J is TRBJ2-1; TRBD2 aligns across 13 bases. V was clipped by 5 bases and J by 6 bases; unmatched bases: 7. This CDR3 comprises 16 residues. Germline V gene sequence: CDR1 SEHNR, CDR2 FQNEAQ (reference sequence).